This T cell receptor delta chain is from a study of gamma-delta chains in newborns, infants, children. TCRdb processed the reads again with the CATT caller. Altogether several thousand delta-chain clones are present, about 4.3% being singletons, with the ten largest covering around 6%. Germline lookup yields CDR1 GEAIGNYY and CDR2 EKD. The CDR3 loop spans 14 amino acids. Notes on this clone: A read error may explain this, as a much larger clone is one base away.

The TCR was taken from a child who was a newborn, infant or young child, either healthy, febrile or measles-vaccinated (not recorded which). This sequence joins TRDV2 and TRDJ1; weak D call: TRDD3 (5 bases). Sequencing input: blood. The CDR3: CACDGLGYTDILIF. For the CDR3, the DNA is TGTGCCTGTGACGGGTTGGGGTACACCGATATACTCATCTTT.